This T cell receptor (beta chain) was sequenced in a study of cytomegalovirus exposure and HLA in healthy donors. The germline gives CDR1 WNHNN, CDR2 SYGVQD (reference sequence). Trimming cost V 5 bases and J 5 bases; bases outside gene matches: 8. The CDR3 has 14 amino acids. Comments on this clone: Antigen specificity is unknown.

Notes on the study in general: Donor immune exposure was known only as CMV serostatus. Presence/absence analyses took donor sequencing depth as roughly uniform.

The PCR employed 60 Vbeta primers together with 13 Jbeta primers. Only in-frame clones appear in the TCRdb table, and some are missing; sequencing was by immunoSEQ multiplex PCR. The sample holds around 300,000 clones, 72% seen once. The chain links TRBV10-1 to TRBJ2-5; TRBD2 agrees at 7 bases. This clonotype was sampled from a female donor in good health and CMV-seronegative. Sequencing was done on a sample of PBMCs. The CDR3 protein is CASSSGRAGETQYF. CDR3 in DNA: TGCGCCAGCAGTTCGGGGAGGGCCGGGGAGACCCAGTACTTC.